This T cell receptor beta chain was sequenced in a study of PD-1 blockade in classical Hodgkin lymphoma. Study-wide points: Newly diagnosed patients were reported to start with lower TCR diversity than healthy donors. Complete responders started with a diversity level that resembled newly diagnosed patients at baseline.

After autologous stem cell transplantation all patients relapsed, and prior brentuximab vedotin exposure differed between cohorts. Clones were sequenced by immunoSEQ multiplex PCR, and TCRdb holds only the in-frame ones, with some missing. The sample holds under 25,000 clones, 84% seen once. As concerns this clone: Its target is unknown.

The CDR3 spans 15 residues. CDR1 is MGHRA and CDR2 is YSYEKL in the germline V gene. With V trimmed by 1 base and J by 5 bases, 2 bases remained unmatched. The chain carries TRBV4-1 and TRBJ1-5, with 10 bases aligning to TRBD1. The TCR was taken from a human donor with classical Hodgkin lymphoma. The sample was peripheral blood mononuclear cells (PBMCs), taken at baseline. CDR3: CASSQGDRGDQPQHF. The CDR3 region has the DNA TGCGCCAGCAGCCAAGGGGACAGGGGAGATCAGCCCCAGCATTTT.